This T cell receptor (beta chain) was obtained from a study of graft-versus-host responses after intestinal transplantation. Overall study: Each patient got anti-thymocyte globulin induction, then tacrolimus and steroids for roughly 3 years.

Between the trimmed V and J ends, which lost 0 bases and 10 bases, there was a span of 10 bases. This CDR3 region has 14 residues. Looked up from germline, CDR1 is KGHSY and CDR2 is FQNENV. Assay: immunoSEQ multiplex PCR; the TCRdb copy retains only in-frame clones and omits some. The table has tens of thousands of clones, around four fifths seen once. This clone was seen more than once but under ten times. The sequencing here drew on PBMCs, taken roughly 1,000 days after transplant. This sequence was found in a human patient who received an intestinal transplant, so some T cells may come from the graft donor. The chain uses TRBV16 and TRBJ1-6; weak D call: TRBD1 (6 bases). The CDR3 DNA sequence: TGTGCCAGCAGCCAATCCCGAGGGGGGTCACCCCTCCACTTT. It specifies CASSQSRGGSPLHF.